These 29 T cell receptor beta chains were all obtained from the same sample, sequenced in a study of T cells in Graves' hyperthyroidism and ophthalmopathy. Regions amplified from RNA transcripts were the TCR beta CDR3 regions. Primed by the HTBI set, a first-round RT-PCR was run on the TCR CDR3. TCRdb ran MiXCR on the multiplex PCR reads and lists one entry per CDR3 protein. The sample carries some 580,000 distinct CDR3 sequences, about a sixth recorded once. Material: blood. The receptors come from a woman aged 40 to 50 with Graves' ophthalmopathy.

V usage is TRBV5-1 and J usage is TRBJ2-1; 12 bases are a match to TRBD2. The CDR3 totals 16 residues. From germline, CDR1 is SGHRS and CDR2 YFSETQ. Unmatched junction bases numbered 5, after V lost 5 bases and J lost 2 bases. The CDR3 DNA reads TGCGCCAGCAGTTCGACTAGCGGGGGCCCCTACAATGAGCAGTTCTTC. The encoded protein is CASSSTSGGPYNEQFF.

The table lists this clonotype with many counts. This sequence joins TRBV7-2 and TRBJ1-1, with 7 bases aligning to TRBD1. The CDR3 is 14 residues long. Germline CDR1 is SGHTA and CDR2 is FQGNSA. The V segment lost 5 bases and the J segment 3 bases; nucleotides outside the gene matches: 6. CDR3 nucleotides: TGTGCCAGCAGCCCTTACAGGGGTGACACTGAAGCTTTCTTT. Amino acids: CASSPYRGDTEAFF.

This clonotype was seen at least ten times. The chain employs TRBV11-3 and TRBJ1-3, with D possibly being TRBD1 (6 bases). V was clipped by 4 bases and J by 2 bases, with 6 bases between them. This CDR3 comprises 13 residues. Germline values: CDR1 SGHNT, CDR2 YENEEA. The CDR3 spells CASSWTAGNTIYF. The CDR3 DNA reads TGTGCCAGCAGCTGGACAGCTGGAAACACCATATATTTT.

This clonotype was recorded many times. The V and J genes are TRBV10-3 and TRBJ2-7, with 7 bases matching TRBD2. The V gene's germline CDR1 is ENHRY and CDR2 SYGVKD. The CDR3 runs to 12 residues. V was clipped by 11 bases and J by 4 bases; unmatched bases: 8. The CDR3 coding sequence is TGTGCCTCACGGGCTAGCGGTTACGAGCAGTACTTC. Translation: CASRASGYEQYF.

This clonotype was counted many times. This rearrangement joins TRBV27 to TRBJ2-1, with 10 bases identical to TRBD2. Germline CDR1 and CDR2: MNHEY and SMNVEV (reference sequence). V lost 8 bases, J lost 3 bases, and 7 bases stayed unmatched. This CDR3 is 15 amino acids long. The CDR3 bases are TGTGCCAGCGGATTAAGCGGGAGGGGCTACAATGAGCAGTTCTTC. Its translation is CASGLSGRGYNEQFF.

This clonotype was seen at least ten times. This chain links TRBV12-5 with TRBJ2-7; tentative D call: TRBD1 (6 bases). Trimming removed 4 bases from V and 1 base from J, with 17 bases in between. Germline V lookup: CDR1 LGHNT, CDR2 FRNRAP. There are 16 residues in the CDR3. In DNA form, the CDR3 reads TGTGCTAGTGGTTCACCCGTCCGGGACAAGTCCTACGAGCAGTACTTC. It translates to CASGSPVRDKSYEQYF.

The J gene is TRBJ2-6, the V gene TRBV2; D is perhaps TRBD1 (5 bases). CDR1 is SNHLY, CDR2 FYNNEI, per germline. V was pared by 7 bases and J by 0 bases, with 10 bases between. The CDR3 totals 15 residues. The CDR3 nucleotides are TGTGCCAGCACTGACAGAGTCTCTGGGGCCAACGTCCTGACTTTC. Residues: CASTDRVSGANVLTF.

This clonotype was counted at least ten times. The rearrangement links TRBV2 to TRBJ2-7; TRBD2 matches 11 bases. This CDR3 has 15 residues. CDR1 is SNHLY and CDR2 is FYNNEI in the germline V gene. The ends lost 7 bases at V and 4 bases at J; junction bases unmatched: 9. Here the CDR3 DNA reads TGTGCCAGCACAGGCAGAGTAGCGGGAGGGTACGAGCAGTACTTC. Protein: CASTGRVAGGYEQYF.

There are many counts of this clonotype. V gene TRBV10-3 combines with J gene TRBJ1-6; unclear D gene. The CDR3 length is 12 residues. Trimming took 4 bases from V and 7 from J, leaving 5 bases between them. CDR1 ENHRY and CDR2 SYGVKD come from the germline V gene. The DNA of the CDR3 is TGTGCCATCAGTGCGGGGAATTCACCCCTCCACTTT. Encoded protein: CAISAGNSPLHF.

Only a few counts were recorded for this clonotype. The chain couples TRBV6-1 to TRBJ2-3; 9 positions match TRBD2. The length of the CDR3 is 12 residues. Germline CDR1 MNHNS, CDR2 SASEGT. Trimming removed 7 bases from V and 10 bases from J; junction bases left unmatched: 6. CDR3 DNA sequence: TGTGCCAGCAATAGCGGGAGTCTCCCGCAGTATTTT. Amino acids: CASNSGSLPQYF.

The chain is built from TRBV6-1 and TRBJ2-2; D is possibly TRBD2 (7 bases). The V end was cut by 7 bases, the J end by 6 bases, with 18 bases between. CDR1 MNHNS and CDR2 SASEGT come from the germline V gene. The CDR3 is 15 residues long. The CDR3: CASKAGLEGAGELFF. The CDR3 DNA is TGTGCCAGCAAGGCCGGACTAGAGGGGGCCGGGGAGCTGTTTTTT.

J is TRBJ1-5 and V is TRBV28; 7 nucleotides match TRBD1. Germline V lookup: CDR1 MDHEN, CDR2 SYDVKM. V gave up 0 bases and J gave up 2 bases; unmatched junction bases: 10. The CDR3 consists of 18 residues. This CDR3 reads CASSLWITTGLGNQPQHF. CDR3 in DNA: TGTGCCAGCAGTTTATGGATCACGACAGGGTTGGGCAATCAGCCCCAGCATTTT.

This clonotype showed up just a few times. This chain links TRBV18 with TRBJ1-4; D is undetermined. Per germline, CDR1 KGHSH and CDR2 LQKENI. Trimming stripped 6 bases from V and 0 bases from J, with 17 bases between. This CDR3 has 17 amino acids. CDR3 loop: CASSYLQQVATNEKLFF. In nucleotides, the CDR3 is TGTGCCAGCTCCTATCTACAGCAAGTTGCAACTAATGAAAAACTGTTTTTT.

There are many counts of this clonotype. CDR3 DNA sequence: TGCAGTGCTAGAGATTTGGGACAGGAAAGAATCGGGACCCAGTACTTC. Protein: CSARDLGQERIGTQYF. The chain combines TRBV20-1 with TRBJ2-5; TRBD1 matches 8 bases. This CDR3 region has 16 residues. The germline V gene has CDR1 DFQATT and CDR2 SNEGSKA (reference sequence). Losses at the gene ends were 0 bases for V and 7 bases for J; bases not matched to a gene: 13.

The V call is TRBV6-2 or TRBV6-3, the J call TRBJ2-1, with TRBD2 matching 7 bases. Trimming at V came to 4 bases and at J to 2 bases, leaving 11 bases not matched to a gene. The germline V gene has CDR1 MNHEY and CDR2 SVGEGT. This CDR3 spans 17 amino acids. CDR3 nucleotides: TGTGCCAGCAGTTTTTCTAGCGGTACTGGAACCTACAATGAGCAGTTCTTC. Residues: CASSFSSGTGTYNEQFF.

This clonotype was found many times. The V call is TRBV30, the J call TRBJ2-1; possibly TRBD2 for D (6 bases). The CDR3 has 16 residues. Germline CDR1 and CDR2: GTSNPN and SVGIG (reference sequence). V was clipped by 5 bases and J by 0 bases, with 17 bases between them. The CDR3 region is CAWASGSSGSYNEQFF. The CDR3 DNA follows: TGTGCCTGGGCGTCCGGGAGCAGCGGCTCCTACAATGAGCAGTTCTTC.

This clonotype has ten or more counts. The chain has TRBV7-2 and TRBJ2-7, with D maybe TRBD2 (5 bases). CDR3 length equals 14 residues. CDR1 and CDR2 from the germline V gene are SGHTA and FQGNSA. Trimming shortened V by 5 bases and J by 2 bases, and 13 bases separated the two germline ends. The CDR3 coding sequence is TGTGCCAGCAGCCCGAGCCGGGGAACCTACGAGCAGTACTTC. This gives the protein CASSPSRGTYEQYF.

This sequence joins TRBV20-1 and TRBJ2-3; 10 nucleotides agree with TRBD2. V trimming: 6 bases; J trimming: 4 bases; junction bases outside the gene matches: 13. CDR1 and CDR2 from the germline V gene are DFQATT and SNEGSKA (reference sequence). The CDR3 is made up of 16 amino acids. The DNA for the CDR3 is TGCAGTGCCCCGGGGAGCGGGGGGGCCGCCCCAGATACGCAGTATTTT. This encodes CSAPGSGGAAPDTQYF.

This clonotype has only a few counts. The CDR3 is CASSLNTGGDTGELFF. For the CDR3, the DNA is TGTGCCAGCAGCTTGAACACAGGGGGCGACACCGGGGAGCTGTTTTTT. The gene calls are TRBV11-1 and TRBJ2-2; the match to TRBD1 covers 9 bases. This CDR3 contains 16 residues. Germline lookup yields CDR1 SGHAT and CDR2 FQDESV (reference sequence). J lost 3 bases, V lost 3 bases, and 5 bases had no gene match. Drawing the rest from reference TRBV11-1 and TRBJ2-2, the complete variable domain is EAEVAQSPRYKITEKSQAVAFWCDPISGHATLYWYRQILGQGPELLVQFQDESVVDDSQLPKDRFSAERLKGVDSTLKIQPAELGDSAMYLCASSLNTGGDTGELFFGEGSRLTVL.

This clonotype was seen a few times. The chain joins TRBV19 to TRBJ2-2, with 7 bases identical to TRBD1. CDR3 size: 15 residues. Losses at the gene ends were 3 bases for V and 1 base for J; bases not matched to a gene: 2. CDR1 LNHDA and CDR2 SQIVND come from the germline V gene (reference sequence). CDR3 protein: CASSMRTGNTGELFF. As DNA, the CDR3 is TGTGCCAGTAGTATGCGGACAGGGAACACCGGGGAGCTGTTTTTT. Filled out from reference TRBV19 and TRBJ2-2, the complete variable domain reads DGGITQSPKYLFRKEGQNVTLSCEQNLNHDAMYWYRQDPGQGLRLIYYSQIVNDFQKGDIAEGYSVSREKKESFPLTVTSAQKNPTAFYLCASSMRTGNTGELFFGEGSRLTVL.

This CDR3 reads CASSLFPGQGTGETQYF. CDR3 coding DNA: TGTGCCAGCAGCTTGTTCCCGGGTCAGGGGACGGGGGAGACCCAGTACTTC. The V call is TRBV5-6, the J call TRBJ2-5; perhaps TRBD1 as D (6 bases). Trimming removed 1 base at V and 5 bases at J, with 21 bases between. Germline CDR1 SGHDT, CDR2 YYEEEE. The CDR3 extends over 17 amino acids.

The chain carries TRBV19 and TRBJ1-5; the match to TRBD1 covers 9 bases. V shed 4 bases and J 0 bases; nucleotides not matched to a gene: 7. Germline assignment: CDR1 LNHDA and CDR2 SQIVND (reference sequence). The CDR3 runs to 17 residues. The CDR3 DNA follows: TGTGCCAGTAGTAGTTGGGGACAGGGAACTAGCAATCAGCCCCAGCATTTT. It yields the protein CASSSWGQGTSNQPQHF.

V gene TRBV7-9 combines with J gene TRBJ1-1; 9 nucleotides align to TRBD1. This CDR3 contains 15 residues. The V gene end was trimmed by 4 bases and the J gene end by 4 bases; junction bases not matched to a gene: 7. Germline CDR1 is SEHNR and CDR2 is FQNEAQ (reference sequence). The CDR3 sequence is CASSSQGARGTEAFF. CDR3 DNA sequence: TGTGCCAGCAGCTCACAGGGGGCGCGGGGCACTGAAGCTTTCTTT.

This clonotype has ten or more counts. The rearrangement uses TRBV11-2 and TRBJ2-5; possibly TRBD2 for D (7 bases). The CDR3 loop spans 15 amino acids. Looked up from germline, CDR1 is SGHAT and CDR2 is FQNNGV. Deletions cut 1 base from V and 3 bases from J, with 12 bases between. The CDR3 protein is CASSLVRGREETQYF. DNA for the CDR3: TGTGCCAGCAGCTTAGTGCGGGGGCGCGAAGAGACCCAGTACTTC.

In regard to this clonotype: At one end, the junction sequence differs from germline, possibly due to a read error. DNA of the CDR3: TGTGCCAGCAGCCCCAGGGACAGGGCGAACACCGGGGAGCTGCTTTTT. It yields the protein CASSPRDRANTGELLF. This chain connects TRBV9 to TRBJ2-2; TRBD1 aligns across 9 bases. Germline CDR1 and CDR2: SGDLS and YYNGEE. The CDR3 spans 16 residues.

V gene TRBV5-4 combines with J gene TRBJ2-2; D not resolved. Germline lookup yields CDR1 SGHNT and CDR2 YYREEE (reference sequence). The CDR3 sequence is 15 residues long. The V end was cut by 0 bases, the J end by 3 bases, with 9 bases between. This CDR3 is CASSLEGTDTGELFF. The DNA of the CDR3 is TGTGCCAGCAGCTTGGAAGGAACCGACACCGGGGAGCTGTTTTTT.

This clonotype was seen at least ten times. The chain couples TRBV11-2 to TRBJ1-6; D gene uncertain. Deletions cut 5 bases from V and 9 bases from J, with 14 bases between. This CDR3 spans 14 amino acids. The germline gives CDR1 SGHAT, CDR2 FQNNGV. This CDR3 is CASSVGRERSPLHF. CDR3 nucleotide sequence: TGTGCCAGCAGCGTCGGAAGGGAGCGTTCACCCCTCCACTTT.

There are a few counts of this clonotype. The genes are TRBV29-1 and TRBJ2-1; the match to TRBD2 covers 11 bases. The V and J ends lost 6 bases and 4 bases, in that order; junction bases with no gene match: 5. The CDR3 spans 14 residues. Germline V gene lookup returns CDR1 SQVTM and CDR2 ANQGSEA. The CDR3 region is CSVEGLAVYNEQFF. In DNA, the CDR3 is TGCAGCGTGGAGGGACTAGCGGTGTACAATGAGCAGTTCTTC.

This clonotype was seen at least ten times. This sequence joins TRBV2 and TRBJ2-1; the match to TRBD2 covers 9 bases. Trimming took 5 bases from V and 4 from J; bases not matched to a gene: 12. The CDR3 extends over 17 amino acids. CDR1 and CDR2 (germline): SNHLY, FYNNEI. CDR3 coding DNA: TGTGCCAGCAGTCGGGGAGCAGCGGGAGGATCATACAATGAGCAGTTCTTC. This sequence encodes CASSRGAAGGSYNEQFF.